This TCR beta chain emerged from a study of T-cell reconstitution after alpha-beta-depleted transplantation in children. Study results and caveats: Day-60 TCRbeta diversity that was high in some patients was derived from surviving recipient T cells and thymic progenitors. Roughly two months post-transplant, alpha-beta T cells reportedly originated from several hundred graft clones that had expanded. From newly produced T cells came most of the T-cell counts and diversity one year after transplant.

Library preparation (for TCRbeta) was performed with unique molecular identifiers. Via MiXCR, TCRdb re-called the PCR reads, giving one row per CDR3 protein. The sample consists of 97,000 or so distinct CDR3 sequences, around 7.8% of them appearing once. V lost 4 bases and J lost 7; bases outside the gene matches: 6. The CDR3 loop spans 14 amino acids. The germline V gene has CDR1 DFQATT and CDR2 SNEGSKA (reference sequence). To note about this clonotype: What it binds is unknown.

The source was PBMCs, collected before TCRalphabeta/CD19-depleted stem cell transplant. This sequence originates from a boy between 2 and 15 years old with acute lymphoblastic leukemia, due to receive a stem cell transplant. The chain joins TRBV20-1 to TRBJ2-1, with TRBD2 matching over 11 bases. CDR3 in amino acids: CSAISGGAGNEQFF. Written as DNA, the CDR3 is TGCAGTGCTATTAGCGGGGGGGCCGGAAATGAGCAGTTCTTC.